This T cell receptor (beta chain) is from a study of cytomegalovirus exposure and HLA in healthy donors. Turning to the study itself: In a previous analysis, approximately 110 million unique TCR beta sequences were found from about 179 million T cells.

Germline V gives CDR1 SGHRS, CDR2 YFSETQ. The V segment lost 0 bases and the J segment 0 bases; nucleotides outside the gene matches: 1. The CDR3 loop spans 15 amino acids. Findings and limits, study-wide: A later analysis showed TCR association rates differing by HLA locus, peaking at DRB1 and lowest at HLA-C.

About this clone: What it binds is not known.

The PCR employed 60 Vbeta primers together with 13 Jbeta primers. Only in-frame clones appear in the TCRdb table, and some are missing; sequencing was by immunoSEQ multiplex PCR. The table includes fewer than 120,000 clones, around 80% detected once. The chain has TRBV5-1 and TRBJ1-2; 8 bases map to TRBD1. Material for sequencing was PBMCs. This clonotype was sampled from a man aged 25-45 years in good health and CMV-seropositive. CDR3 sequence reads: CASSLVQGANYGYTF. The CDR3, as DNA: TGCGCCAGCAGCTTGGTACAGGGGGCTAACTATGGCTACACCTTC.